The T cell receptor beta chain under discussion was sequenced for a study of CD8+ T cells in alopecia areata. TCR sequencing used cDNA made by reverse transcription of extracted RNA. Sequenced by immunoSEQ multiplex PCR; TCRdb stores in-frame clones only, minus some. The table shows approximately 220,000 clones, with roughly two fifths occurring only once. As to treatment: oral pan-JAK inhibitor, 5-10 mg twice daily. The sequence was obtained from a human donor with alopecia areata. The material sequenced was CD4+ T cells sorted from blood, taken at week 34, from a patient treated with tofacitinib.

The CDR3 DNA sequence: TGTGCCAGCAGCCTGAACAATGAGCAGTTCTTC. Translating gives CASSLNNEQFF. V gene TRBV7-9 combines with J gene TRBJ2-1; D is undetermined. CDR1 and CDR2 from the germline V gene are SEHNR and FQNEAQ (reference sequence). The V end lost 5 bases, the J end lost 5 bases, and 4 bases lay between the germline ends. The CDR3 totals 11 residues.